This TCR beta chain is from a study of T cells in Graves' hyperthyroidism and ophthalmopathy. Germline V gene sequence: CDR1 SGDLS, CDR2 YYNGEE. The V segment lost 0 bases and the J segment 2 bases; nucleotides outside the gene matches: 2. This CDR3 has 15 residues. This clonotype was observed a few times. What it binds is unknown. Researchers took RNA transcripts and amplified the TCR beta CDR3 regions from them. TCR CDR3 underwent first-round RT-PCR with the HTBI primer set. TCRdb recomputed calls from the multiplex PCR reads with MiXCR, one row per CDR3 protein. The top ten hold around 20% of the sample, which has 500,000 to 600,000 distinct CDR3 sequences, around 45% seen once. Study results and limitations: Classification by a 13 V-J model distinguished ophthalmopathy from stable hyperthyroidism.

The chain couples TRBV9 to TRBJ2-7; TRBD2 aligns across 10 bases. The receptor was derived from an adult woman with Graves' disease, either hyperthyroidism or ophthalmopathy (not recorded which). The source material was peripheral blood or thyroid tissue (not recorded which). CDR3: CASSVGAGGPYEQYF. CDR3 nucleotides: TGTGCCAGCAGCGTAGGAGCGGGGGGGCCCTACGAGCAGTACTTC.